This T cell receptor beta chain was recorded in a study of T-cell reconstitution after alpha-beta-depleted transplantation in children. This CDR3 is built from 13 residues. Unmatched junction bases numbered 2, after V lost 7 bases and J lost 0 bases. The germline V gene has CDR1 WSHSY and CDR2 SAAADI. For TCRbeta, the library was prepared with unique molecular identifiers. TCRdb reprocessed the PCR reads with MiXCR, giving one entry per CDR3 protein. The sample holds about 280,000 distinct CDR3 sequences; under 14% are singletons and the top ten take around 24%. This clonotype was recorded at least ten times. Its antigen is unidentified. Points from the study as a whole: It was surviving recipient T cells and thymic progenitors that gave some patients high TCRbeta diversity at day 60. Among T cells one year after transplant, newly produced cells accounted for most counts and diversity. Two months or so post-transplant, alpha-beta T cells reportedly derived from several hundred expanded graft clones.

The source is a male patient under 10 years old who had a stem cell transplant for chronic granulomatous disease, so the T cells may come from the graft donor. J is TRBJ2-7 and V is TRBV10-2, with TRBD2 matching over 8 bases. Sample: peripheral blood, taken 180 days after TCRalphabeta/CD19-depleted stem cell transplant. CDR3 sequence: CASTAGVSYEQYF. The DNA of the CDR3 is TGCGCCAGCACAGCGGGAGTCTCCTACGAGCAGTACTTC.